These 4 T cell receptor beta chains share one sample of origin, sequenced in a study of T cell changes during pregnancy in multiple sclerosis (dated by TCRdb to about 2019). The library was made by the immunoSEQ multiplex PCR assay. TCRdb re-hosts the immuneACCESS table, in-frame sequences only. Its copies lack some clones; in the studies checked, an unresolved V gene accounts for under half of them, and the cause for the rest is not known. Here the sample has about 98,000 clones; about 90% occur a single time. Less than 2.5% of the sample comes from the top ten. Sequencing used peripheral blood, obtained after pregnancy. These receptors all stem from a female donor in good health, enrolled as a control in a pregnancy study.

J is TRBJ2-7 and V is TRBV4-1, with D tentatively TRBD2 (6 bases). Trimming pared 0 bases from V and 2 bases from J, leaving 14 bases between. The CDR3 has 16 residues. Germline CDR1 is MGHRA and CDR2 is YSYEKL. CDR3 loop: CASSQELGGMAYEQYF. The CDR3 region has the DNA TGCGCCAGCAGCCAAGAATTGGGCGGGATGGCCTACGAGCAGTACTTC.

V usage is TRBV11-2 and J usage is TRBJ1-1; D might be TRBD1 (5 bases). The CDR3 has 16 residues. V lost 0 bases and J lost 12, with 23 bases in between. Per the germline V gene, CDR1 is SGHAT and CDR2 is FQNNGV. The CDR3 reads CASSLDLGGTEYVTFF. CDR3 sequence (DNA): TGTGCCAGCAGCTTAGATCTCGGAGGGACCGAATATGTCACTTTCTTT.

This chain connects TRBV27 to TRBJ2-7; D might be TRBD1 (6 bases). The CDR3 covers 13 residues. The V end lost 5 bases, the J end lost 3 bases, and 11 bases lay between the germline ends. Germline-derived CDR1 and CDR2 are MNHEY and SMNVEV (reference sequence). The CDR3 sequence is CASSKGEHYEQYF. The CDR3 bases are TGTGCCAGCAGTAAGGGGGAACACTACGAGCAGTACTTC.

This chain uses TRBV5-1 with TRBJ1-1; D is perhaps TRBD1 (5 bases). This CDR3 is 15 amino acids long. CDR1 and CDR2 from the germline V gene are SGHRS and YFSETQ. V shed 2 bases and J shed 1 base, with 12 bases lying between them. The CDR3 nucleotides are TGCGCCAGCAGCTTAGAGGGGAGGAAGAACACTGAAGCTTTCTTT. As protein: CASSLEGRKNTEAFF.